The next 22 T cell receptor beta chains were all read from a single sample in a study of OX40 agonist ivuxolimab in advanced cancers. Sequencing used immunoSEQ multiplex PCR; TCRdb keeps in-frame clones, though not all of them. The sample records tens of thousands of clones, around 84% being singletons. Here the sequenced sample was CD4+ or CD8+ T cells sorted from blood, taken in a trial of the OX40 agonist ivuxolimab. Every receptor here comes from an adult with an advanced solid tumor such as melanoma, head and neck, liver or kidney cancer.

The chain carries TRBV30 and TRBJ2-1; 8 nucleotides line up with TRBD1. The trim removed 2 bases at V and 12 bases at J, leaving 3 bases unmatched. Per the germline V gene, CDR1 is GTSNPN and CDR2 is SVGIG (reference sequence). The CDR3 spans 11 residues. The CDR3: CAWSSDRGQFF. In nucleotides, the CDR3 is TGTGCCTGGAGTTCCGACAGGGGGCAGTTCTTC.

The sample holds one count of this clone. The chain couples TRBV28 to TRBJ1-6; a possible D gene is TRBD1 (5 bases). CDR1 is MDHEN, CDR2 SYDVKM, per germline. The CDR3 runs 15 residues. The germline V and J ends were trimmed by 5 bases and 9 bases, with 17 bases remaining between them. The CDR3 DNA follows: TGTGCCAGCAGTCTAGGGACGGCCGGGTCTTCACCCCTCCACTTT. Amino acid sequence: CASSLGTAGSSPLHF. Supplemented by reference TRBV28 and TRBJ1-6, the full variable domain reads DVKVTQSSRYLVKRTGEKVFLECVQDMDHENMFWYRQDPGLGLRLIYFSYDVKMKEKGDIPEGYSVSREKKERFSLILESASTNQTSMYLCASSLGTAGSSPLHFGNGTRLTVT.

The CDR3: CASSLAGGTTDTQYF. The CDR3 DNA is TGTGCCAGCAGCTTAGCTGGCGGCACCACAGATACGCAGTATTTT. The rearrangement links TRBV11-3 to TRBJ2-3, with unresolved D. The CDR3 spans 15 residues. Between the trimmed V and J ends, which lost 1 base and 2 bases, there was a span of 10 bases. Germline CDR1 reads SGHNT; CDR2 reads YENEEA. The full variable domain, rest sourced from reference TRBV11-3 and TRBJ2-3, is EAGVVQSPRYKIIEKKQPVAFWCNPISGHNTLYWYLQNLGQGPELLIRYENEEAVDDSQLPKDRFSAERLKGVDSTLKIQPAELGDSAVYLCASSLAGGTTDTQYFGPGTRLTVL.

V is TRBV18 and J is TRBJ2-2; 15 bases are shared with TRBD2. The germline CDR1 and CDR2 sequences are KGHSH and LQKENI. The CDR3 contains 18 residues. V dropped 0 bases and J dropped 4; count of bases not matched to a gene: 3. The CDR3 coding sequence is TGTGCCAGCTCACCACCGGGACTAGCGGGAGGTGTCACCGGGGAGCTGTTTTTT. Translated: CASSPPGLAGGVTGELFF.

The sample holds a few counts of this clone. CDR3 loop: CASSDGSAAFF. The CDR3 region has the DNA TGTGCCAGCAGCGACGGGTCGGCGGCTTTCTTT. The chain is built from TRBV7-9 and TRBJ1-1, with D unclear. The ends were cut back, 5 bases at V and 11 bases at J, with 12 bases in the middle. Per germline, CDR1 SEHNR and CDR2 FQNEAQ (reference sequence). CDR3 length equals 11 residues.

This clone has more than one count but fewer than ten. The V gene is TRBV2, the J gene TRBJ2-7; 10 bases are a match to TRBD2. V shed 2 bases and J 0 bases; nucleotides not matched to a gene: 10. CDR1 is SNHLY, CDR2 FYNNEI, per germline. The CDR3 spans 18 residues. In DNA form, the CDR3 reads TGTGCCAGCAGTGAAAGATTAGCGGGGGGTCTTAGCTCCTACGAGCAGTACTTC. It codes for CASSERLAGGLSSYEQYF.

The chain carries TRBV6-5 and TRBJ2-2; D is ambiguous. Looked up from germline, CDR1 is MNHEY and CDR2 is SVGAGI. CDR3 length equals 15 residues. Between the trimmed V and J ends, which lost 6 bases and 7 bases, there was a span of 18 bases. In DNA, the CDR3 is TGTGCCAGCAGCTTATCCGATAGGGTGAGCGGGGAGCTGTTTTTT. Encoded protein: CASSLSDRVSGELFF.

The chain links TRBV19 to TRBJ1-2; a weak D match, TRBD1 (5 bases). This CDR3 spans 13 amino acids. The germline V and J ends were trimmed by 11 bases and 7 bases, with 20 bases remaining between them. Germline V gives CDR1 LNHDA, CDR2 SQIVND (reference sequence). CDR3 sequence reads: CASQREGLSGYTF. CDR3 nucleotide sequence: TGTGCCTCACAAAGGGAGGGGCTAAGTGGCTACACCTTC.

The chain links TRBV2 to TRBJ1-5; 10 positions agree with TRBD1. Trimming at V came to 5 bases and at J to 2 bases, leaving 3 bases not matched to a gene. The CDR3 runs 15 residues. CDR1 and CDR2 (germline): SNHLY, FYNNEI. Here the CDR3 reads CASSRQGAGNQPQHF. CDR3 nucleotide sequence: TGTGCCAGCAGTCGACAGGGGGCAGGCAATCAGCCCCAGCATTTT.

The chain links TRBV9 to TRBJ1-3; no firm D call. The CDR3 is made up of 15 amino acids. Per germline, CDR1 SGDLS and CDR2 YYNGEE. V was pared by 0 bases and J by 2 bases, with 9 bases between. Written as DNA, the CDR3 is TGTGCCAGCAGCGTAGGTCCGGTTGCTGGAAACACCATATATTTT. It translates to CASSVGPVAGNTIYF.

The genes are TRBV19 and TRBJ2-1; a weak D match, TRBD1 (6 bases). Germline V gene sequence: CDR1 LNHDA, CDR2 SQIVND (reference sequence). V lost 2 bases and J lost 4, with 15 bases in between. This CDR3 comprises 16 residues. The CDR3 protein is CASSIRGSGLYNEQFF. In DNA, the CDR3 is TGTGCCAGTAGTATAAGGGGGAGTGGTCTTTACAATGAGCAGTTCTTC.

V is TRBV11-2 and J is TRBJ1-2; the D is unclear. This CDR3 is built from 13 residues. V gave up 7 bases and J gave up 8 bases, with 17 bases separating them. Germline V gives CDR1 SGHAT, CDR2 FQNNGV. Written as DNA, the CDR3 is TGTGCCAGCACCCCCACTGAGGTCATGGGCTACACCTTC. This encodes CASTPTEVMGYTF. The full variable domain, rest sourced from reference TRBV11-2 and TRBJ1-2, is EAGVAQSPRYKIIEKRQSVAFWCNPISGHATLYWYQQILGQGPKLLIQFQNNGVVDDSQLPKDRFSAERLKGVDSTLKIQPAKLEDSAVYLCASTPTEVMGYTFGSGTRLTVV.

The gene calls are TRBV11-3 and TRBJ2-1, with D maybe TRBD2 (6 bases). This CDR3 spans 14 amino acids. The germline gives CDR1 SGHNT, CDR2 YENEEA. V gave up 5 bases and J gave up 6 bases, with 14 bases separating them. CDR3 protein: CASSPVTSTNEQFF. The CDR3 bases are TGTGCCAGCAGCCCCGTGACTAGTACCAATGAGCAGTTCTTC.

The CDR3 DNA reads TGTGCCAGCAAAATAGCGGGGGGACGCACAGATACGCAGTATTTT. Its translation is CASKIAGGRTDTQYF. The chain joins TRBV6-5 to TRBJ2-3; TRBD2 aligns across 10 bases. J lost 1 base, V lost 7 bases, and 5 bases had no gene match. The CDR3 has 15 residues. Germline V gene lookup returns CDR1 MNHEY and CDR2 SVGAGI.

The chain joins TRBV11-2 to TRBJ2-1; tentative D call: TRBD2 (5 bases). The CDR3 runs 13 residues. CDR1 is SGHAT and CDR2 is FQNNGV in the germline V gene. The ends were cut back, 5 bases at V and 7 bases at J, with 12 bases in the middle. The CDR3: CASSPGVGNEQFF. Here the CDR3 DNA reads TGTGCCAGCAGCCCCGGGGTGGGGAATGAGCAGTTCTTC.

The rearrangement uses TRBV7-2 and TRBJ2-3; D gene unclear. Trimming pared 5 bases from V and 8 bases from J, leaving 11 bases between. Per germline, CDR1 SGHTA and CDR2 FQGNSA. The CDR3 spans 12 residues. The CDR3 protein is CASSLKPGTQYF. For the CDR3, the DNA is TGTGCCAGCAGCCTCAAGCCCGGTACGCAGTATTTT.

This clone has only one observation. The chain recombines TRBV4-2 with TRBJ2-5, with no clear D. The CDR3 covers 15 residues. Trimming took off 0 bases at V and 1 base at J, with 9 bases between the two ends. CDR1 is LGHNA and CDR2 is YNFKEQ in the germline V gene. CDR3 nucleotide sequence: TGTGCCAGCAGCCAAGATCCTTCAGTCCAAGAGACCCAGTACTTC. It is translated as CASSQDPSVQETQYF.

As DNA, the CDR3 is TGTGCCAGCAGTTATAATGGGAACTACAATGAGCAGTTCTTC. As protein: CASSYNGNYNEQFF. The gene calls are TRBV6-5 and TRBJ2-1; no firm D call. This CDR3 region has 14 residues. Trimming shortened V by 3 bases and J by 3 bases, and 9 bases separated the two germline ends. Germline CDR1 MNHEY, CDR2 SVGAGI.

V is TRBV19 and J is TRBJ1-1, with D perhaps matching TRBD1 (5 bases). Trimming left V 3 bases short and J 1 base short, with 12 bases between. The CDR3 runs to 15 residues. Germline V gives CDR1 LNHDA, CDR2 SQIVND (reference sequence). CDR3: CASSIRGQGNTEAFF. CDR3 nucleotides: TGTGCCAGTAGTATTAGGGGTCAGGGGAACACTGAAGCTTTCTTT.

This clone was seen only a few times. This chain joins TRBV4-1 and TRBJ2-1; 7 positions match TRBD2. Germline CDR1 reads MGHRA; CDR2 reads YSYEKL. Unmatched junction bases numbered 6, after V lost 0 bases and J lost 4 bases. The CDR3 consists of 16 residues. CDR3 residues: CASSQETTSRYNEQFF. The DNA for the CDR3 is TGCGCCAGCAGCCAAGAGACGACTAGCCGGTACAATGAGCAGTTCTTC.

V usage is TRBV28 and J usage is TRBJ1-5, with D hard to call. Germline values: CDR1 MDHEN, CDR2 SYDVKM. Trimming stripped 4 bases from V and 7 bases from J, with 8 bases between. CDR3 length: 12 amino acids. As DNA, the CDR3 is TGTGCCAGCAGTTCCCAACAGCAGCCCCAGCATTTT. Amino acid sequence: CASSSQQQPQHF.

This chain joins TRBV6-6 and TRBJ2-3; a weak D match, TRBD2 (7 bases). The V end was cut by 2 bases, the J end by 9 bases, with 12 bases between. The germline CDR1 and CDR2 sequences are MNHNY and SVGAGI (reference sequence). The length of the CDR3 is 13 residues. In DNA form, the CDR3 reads TGTGCCAGCAGTTACGCGGGGGCCGGGACGCAGTATTTT. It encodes CASSYAGAGTQYF.